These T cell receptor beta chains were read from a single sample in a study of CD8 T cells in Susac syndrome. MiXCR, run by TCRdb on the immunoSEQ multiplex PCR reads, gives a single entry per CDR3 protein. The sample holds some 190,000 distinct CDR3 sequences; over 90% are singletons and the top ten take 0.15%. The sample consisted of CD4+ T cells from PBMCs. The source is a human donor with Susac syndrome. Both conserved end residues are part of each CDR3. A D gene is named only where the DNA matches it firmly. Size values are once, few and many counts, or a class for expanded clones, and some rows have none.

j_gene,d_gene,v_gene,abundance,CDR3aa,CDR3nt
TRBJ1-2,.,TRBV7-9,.,CASSFGSYGYTF,TGTGCCAGCAGCTTCGGCAGCTATGGCTACACCTTC
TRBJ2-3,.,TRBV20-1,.,CSARDTSGSPPTQYF,TGCAGTGCTAGAGATACGTCCGGTTCCCCCCCTACGCAGTATTTT
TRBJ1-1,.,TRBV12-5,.,CASGPPRAGYTEAFF,TGTGCTAGTGGTCCCCCGCGGGCGGGATACACTGAAGCTTTCTTT
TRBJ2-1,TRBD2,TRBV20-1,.,CSARDVASGGLDEQFF,TGCAGTGCTAGAGATGTGGCTAGCGGGGGGTTGGATGAGCAGTTCTTC
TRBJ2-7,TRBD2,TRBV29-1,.,CSVGSGVGEQYF,TGCAGCGTAGGGAGCGGGGTGGGCGAGCAGTACTTC
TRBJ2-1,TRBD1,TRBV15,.,CATRDRVWNEQFF,TGTGCCACCAGGGACAGGGTATGGAATGAGCAGTTCTTC
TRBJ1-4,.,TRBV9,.,CASSVDGVNEKLFF,TGTGCCAGCAGCGTAGACGGGGTTAATGAAAAACTGTTTTTT
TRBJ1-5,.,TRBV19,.,CASSMEGVDNQPQHF,TGTGCCAGTAGTATGGAGGGTGTGGACAATCAGCCCCAGCATTTT
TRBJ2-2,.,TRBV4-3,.,CASSHATGSTGELFF,TGCGCCAGCAGCCATGCCACAGGGTCCACCGGGGAGCTGTTTTTT
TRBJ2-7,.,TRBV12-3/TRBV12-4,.,CASSLESEQYF,TGTGCCAGCAGTTTAGAAAGCGAGCAGTACTTC
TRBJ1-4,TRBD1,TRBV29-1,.,CSVTTGTAEKLFF,TGCAGCGTGACTACCGGGACAGCTGAAAAACTGTTTTTT
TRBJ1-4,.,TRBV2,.,CASSATGSTNEKLFF,TGTGCCAGCAGTGCAACAGGGTCAACTAATGAAAAACTGTTTTTT
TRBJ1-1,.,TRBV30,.,CAWSVPAGMNTEAFF,TGTGCCTGGAGTGTCCCGGCGGGCATGAACACTGAAGCTTTCTTT
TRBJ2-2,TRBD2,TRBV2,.,CASTLPSGANTGELFF,TGTGCCAGCACCCTACCTAGCGGGGCGAACACCGGGGAGCTGTTTTTT
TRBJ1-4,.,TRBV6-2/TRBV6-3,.,CASSDVGTNEKLFF,TGTGCCAGCAGTGACGTGGGGACTAATGAAAAACTGTTTTTT
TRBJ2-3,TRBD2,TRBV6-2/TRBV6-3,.,CASSPQRGGTDTQYF,TGTGCCAGCAGTCCCCAGCGGGGGGGAACAGATACGCAGTATTTT
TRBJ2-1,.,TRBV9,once,CASSVDEGHEQFF,TGTGCCAGCAGCGTAGACGAGGGGCATGAGCAGTTCTTC
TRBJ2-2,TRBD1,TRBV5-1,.,CASSPGQGLRDGELFF,TGCGCCAGCAGCCCTGGACAGGGTCTAAGGGACGGGGAGCTGTTTTTT
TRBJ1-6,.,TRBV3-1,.,CASSREGTSPLHF,TGTGCCAGCAGCCGCGAGGGTACATCACCCCTCCACTTT
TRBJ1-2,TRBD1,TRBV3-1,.,CASSQGTGSMNYGYTF,TGTGCCAGCAGCCAAGGGACAGGGAGTATGAACTATGGCTACACCTTC
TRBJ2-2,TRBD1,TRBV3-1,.,CASSPRTGETGELFF,TGTGCCAGCAGCCCGAGGACAGGGGAGACCGGGGAGCTGTTTTTT
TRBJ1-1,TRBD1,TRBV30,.,CAWSGQGGAFF,TGTGCCTGGAGTGGACAGGGGGGAGCTTTCTTT
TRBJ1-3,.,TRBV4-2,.,CASSQDPREATIYF,TGTGCCAGCAGCCAAGACCCCAGGGAAGCCACCATATATTTT
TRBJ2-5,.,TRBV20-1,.,CSARLTQETQHF,TGCAGTGCTAGACTCACACAAGAGACCCAGCACTTC
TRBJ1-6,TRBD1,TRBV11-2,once,CASSGQGMSISPLHF,TGTGCCAGCAGCGGACAGGGAATGAGTATTTCACCCCTCCACTTT
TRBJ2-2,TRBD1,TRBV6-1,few,CASRSGTGLGGELFF,TGTGCCAGCAGATCCGGGACAGGGCTAGGCGGGGAGCTGTTTTTT
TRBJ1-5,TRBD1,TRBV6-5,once,CASRRDRDNQPQHF,TGTGCCAGCAGGCGGGACAGGGACAATCAGCCCCAGCATTTT
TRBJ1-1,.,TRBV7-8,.,CASSSGGRGGTEAFF,TGTGCCAGCAGCTCAGGCGGTCGGGGGGGCACTGAAGCTTTCTTT
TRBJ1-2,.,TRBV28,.,CASSSAPIGYGYTF,TGTGCCAGCAGTTCCGCCCCAATTGGCTATGGCTACACCTTC